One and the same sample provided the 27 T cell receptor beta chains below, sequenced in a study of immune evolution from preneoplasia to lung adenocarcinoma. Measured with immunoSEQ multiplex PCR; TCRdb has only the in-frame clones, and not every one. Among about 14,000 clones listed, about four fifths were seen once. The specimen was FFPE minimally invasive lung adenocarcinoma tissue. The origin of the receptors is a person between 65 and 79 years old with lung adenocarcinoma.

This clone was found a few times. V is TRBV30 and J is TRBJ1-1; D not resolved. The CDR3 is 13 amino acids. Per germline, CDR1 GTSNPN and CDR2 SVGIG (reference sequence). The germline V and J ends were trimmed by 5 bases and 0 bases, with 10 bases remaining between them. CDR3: CAWDPGVNTEAFF. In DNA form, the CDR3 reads TGTGCCTGGGATCCCGGGGTGAACACTGAAGCTTTCTTT.

Written as DNA, the CDR3 is TGTGCCAGCAGCTGGGACAGTATTAATTCACCCCTCCACTTT. Residues: CASSWDSINSPLHF. The V and J genes are TRBV5-4 and TRBJ1-6, with 7 nucleotides matching TRBD1. CDR1 is SGHNT, CDR2 YYREEE, per germline (reference sequence). The CDR3 is made up of 14 amino acids. V lost 3 bases to trimming and J lost 6 bases; unmatched junction nucleotides: 3.

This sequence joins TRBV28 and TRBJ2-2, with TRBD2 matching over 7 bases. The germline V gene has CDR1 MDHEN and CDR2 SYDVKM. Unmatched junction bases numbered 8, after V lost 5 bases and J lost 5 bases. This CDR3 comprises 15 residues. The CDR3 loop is CASSHSSGWTGELFF. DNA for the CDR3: TGTGCCAGCAGTCACTCTAGCGGTTGGACCGGGGAGCTGTTTTTT. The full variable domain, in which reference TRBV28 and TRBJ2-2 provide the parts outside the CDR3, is DVKVTQSSRYLVKRTGEKVFLECVQDMDHENMFWYRQDPGLGLRLIYFSYDVKMKEKGDIPEGYSVSREKKERFSLILESASTNQTSMYLCASSHSSGWTGELFFGEGSRLTVL.

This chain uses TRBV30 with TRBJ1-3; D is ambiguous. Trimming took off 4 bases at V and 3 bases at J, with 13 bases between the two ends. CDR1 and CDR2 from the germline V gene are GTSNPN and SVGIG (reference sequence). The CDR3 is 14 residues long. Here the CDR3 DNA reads TGTGCCTGGACCCCGTGGGGTTATGGAAACACCATATATTTT. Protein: CAWTPWGYGNTIYF.

CDR3 in amino acids: CASSSKSSGNTIYF. In DNA form, the CDR3 reads TGTGCCAGCAGCTCCAAGAGCTCTGGAAACACCATATATTTT. The gene calls are TRBV7-6 and TRBJ1-3; D is ambiguous. In germline, CDR1 is SGHVS, CDR2 FNYEAQ. This CDR3 comprises 14 residues. The V end lost 4 bases, the J end lost 0 bases, and 7 bases lay between the germline ends.

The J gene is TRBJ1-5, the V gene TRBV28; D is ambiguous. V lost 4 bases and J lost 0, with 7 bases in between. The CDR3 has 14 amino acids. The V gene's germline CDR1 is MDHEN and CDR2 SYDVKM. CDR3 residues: CASSSDFSNQPQHF. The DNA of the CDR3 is TGTGCCAGCAGTTCCGATTTTAGCAATCAGCCCCAGCATTTT.

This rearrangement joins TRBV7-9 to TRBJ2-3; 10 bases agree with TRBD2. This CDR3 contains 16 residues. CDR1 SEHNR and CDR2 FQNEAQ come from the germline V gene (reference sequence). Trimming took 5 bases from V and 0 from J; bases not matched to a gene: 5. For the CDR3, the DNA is TGTGCCAGCAGCGCTAGGACTAGCGGAAGCACAGATACGCAGTATTTT. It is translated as CASSARTSGSTDTQYF.

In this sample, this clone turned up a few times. CDR3 amino acids: CASSEMVLDQETQYF. For the CDR3, the DNA is TGTGCCAGCAGTGAAATGGTTTTGGACCAAGAGACCCAGTACTTC. This rearrangement joins TRBV2 to TRBJ2-5; no firm D call. V lost 2 bases to trimming and J lost 0 bases, with 10 bases between them. Germline CDR1 is SNHLY and CDR2 is FYNNEI. This CDR3 contains 15 residues.

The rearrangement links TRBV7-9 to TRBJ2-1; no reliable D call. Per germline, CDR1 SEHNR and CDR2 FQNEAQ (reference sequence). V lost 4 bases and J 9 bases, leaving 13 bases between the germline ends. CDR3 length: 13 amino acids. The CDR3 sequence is CASSSLGDPEQFF. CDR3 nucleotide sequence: TGTGCCAGCAGCTCTCTAGGCGATCCTGAGCAGTTCTTC.

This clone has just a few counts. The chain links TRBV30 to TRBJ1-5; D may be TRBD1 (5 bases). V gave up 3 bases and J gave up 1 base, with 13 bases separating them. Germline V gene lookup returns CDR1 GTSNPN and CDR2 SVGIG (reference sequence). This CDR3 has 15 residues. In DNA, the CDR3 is TGTGCCTGGAGATCAGGCCGGGGGAGCAATCAGCCCCAGCATTTT. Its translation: CAWRSGRGSNQPQHF.

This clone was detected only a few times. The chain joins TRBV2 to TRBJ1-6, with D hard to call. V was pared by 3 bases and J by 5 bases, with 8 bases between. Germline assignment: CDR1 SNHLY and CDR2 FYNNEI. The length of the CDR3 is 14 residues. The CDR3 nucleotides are TGTGCCAGCAGTGATCAGTCGGATAATTCACCCCTCCACTTT. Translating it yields CASSDQSDNSPLHF.

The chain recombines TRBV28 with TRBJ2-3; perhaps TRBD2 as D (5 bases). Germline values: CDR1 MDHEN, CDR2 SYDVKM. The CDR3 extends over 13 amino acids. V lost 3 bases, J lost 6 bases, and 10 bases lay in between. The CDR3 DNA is TGTGCCAGCAGTTTCCGGGGAAGGGATACGCAGTATTTT. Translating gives CASSFRGRDTQYF.

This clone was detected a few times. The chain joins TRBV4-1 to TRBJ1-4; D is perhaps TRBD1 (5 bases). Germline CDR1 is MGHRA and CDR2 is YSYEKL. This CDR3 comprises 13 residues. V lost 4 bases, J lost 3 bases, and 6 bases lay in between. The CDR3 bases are TGCGCCAGCAGCCGGGGCCCTAATGAAAAACTGTTTTTT. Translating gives CASSRGPNEKLFF.

CDR3 nucleotide sequence: TGTGCCAGCAGCTCCGTGTTCATTTCAAGATCGATCGGACATGGCTACACCTTC. The encoded protein is CASSSVFISRSIGHGYTF. V and J are TRBV5-8 and TRBJ1-2; D gene uncertain. In germline, CDR1 is SGHTS, CDR2 YDEGEE. The V gene lost 3 bases and the J gene lost 6 bases, with 27 bases spanning the gap. The CDR3 is 18 residues long. Drawing the rest from reference TRBV5-8 and TRBJ1-2, the complete variable domain is EAGVTQSPTHLIKTRGQQATLRCSPISGHTSVYWYQQALGLGLQFLLWYDEGEERNRGNFPPRFSGRQFPNYSSELNVNALELEDSALYLCASSSVFISRSIGHGYTFGSGTRLTVV.

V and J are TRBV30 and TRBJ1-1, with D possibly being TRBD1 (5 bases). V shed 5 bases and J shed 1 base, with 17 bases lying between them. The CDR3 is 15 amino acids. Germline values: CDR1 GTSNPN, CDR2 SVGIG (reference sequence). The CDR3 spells CAWYPTGRKNTEAFF. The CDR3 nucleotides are TGTGCCTGGTATCCTACAGGACGTAAGAACACTGAAGCTTTCTTT.

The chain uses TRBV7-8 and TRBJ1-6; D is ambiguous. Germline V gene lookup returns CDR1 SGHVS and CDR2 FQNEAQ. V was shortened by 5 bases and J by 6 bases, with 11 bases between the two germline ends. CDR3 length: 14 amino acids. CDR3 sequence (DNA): TGTGCCAGCAGCGAAGACACCCGTAATTCACCCCTCCACTTT. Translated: CASSEDTRNSPLHF.

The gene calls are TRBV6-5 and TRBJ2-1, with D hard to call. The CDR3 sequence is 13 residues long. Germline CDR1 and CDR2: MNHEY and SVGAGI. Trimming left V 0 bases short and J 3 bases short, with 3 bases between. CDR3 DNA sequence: TGTGCCAGCAGTTACTCAGTCTACAATGAGCAGTTCTTC. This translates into CASSYSVYNEQFF.

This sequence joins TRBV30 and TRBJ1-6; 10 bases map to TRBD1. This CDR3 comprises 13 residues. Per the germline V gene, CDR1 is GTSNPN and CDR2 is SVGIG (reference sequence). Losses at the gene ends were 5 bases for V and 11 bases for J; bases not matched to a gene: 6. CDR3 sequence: CAWAGTGDTPLHF. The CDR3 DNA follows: TGTGCCTGGGCCGGGACAGGGGACACACCCCTCCACTTT. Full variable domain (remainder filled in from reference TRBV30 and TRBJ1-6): SQTIHQWPATLVQPVGSPLSLECTVEGTSNPNLYWYRQAAGRGLQLLFYSVGIGQISSEVPQNLSASRPQDRQFILSSKKLLLSDSGFYLCAWAGTGDTPLHFGNGTRLTVT.

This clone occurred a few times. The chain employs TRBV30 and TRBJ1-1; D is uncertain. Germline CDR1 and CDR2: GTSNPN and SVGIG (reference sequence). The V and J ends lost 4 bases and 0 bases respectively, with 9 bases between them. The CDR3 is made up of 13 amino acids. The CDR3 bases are TGTGCCTGGACTCCGGGCCTGAACACTGAAGCTTTCTTT. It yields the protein CAWTPGLNTEAFF.

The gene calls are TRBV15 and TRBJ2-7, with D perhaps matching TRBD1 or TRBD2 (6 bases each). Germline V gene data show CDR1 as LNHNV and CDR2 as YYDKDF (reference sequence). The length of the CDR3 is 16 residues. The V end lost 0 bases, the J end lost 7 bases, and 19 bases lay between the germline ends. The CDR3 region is CATSRDLWGALGEQYF. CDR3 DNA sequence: TGTGCCACCAGCAGAGATCTATGGGGGGCGCTTGGGGAGCAGTACTTC.

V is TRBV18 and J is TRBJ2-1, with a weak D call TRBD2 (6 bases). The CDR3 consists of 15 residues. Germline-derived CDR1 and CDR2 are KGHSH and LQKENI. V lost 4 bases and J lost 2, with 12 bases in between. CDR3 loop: CASSLLARAYNEQFF. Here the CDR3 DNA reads TGTGCCAGCTCACTGCTAGCGAGGGCCTACAATGAGCAGTTCTTC.

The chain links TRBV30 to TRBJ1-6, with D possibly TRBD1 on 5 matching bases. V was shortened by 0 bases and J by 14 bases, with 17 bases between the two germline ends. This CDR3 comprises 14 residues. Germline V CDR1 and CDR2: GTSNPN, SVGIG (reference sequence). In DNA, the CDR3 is TGTGCCTGGAGTGTAGGGACTTCTCGGGGTACCCTCCACTTT. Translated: CAWSVGTSRGTLHF.

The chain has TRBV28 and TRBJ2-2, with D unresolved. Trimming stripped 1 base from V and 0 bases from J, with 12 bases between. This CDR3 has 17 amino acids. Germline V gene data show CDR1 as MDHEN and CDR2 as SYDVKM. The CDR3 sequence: CASSLYRPLSNTGELFF. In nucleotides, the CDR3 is TGTGCCAGCAGTTTATATCGCCCTCTCTCGAACACCGGGGAGCTGTTTTTT.

CDR3 sequence: CASSSRGGYGYTF. DNA for the CDR3: TGTGCCAGCAGCTCCAGGGGGGGCTATGGCTACACCTTC. This rearrangement joins TRBV7-8 to TRBJ1-2; 7 positions match TRBD1. Germline values: CDR1 SGHVS, CDR2 FQNEAQ. The ends lost 4 bases at V and 4 bases at J; junction bases unmatched: 3. The CDR3 is 13 residues long.

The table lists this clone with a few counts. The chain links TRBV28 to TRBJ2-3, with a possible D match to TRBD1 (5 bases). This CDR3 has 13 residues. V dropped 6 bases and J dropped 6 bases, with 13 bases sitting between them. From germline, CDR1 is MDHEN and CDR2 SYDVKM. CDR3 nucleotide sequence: TGTGCCAGCAGCCCCGACTGGGGCGATACGCAGTATTTT. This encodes CASSPDWGDTQYF. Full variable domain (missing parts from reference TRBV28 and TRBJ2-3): DVKVTQSSRYLVKRTGEKVFLECVQDMDHENMFWYRQDPGLGLRLIYFSYDVKMKEKGDIPEGYSVSREKKERFSLILESASTNQTSMYLCASSPDWGDTQYFGPGTRLTVL.

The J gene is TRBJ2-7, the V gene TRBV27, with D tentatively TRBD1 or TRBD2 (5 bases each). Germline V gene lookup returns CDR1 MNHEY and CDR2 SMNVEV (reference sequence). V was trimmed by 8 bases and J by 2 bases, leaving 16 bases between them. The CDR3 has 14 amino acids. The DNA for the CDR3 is TGTGCCAGCCGGCCGAAGGGGCGGGCCTACGAGCAGTACTTC. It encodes CASRPKGRAYEQYF.

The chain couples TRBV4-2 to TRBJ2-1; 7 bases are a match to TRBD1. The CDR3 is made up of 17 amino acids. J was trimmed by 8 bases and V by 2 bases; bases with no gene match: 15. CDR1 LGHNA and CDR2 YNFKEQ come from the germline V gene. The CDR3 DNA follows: TGTGCCAGCAGCCAATCAGATAGAGGGGGCGCAGTCGATGAGCAGTTCTTC. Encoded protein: CASSQSDRGGAVDEQFF.